What follows are 18 T cell receptor beta chains derived from one specimen sequenced in a study of identical twins. TCRdb redid the calling of the 5' RACE reads with MiXCR, one entry per CDR3 protein. In the table there are 300,000 to 400,000 distinct CDR3 sequences, around 12% of which are singletons. This sample was shared with a second study, whose subject was yellow fever vaccine responses in identical twins.

The sequencing sample was made of CD8+ T cells sorted from blood. The receptors come from a woman aged 18-30 years in good health.

V and J are TRBV14 and TRBJ2-1, with D perhaps TRBD2 (5 bases). This CDR3 has 13 residues. The germline V gene has CDR1 SGHDN and CDR2 FVKESK. The V end was cut by 1 base, the J end by 12 bases, with 13 bases between. CDR3 residues: CASSQGRRRGQFF. Here the CDR3 DNA reads TGTGCCAGCAGCCAAGGGAGGAGAAGAGGGCAGTTCTTC.

The chain combines TRBV4-1 with TRBJ2-3; D remains unclear. The CDR3 covers 15 residues. Germline V gives CDR1 MGHRA, CDR2 YSYEKL. V was shortened by 0 bases and J by 1 base, with 8 bases between the two germline ends. The CDR3, as DNA: TGCGCCAGCAGCCAAGAGAGAAGCGGCACAGATACGCAGTATTTT. The encoded protein is CASSQERSGTDTQYF.

The chain links TRBV12-3 or TRBV12-4 to TRBJ2-2; tentatively, D is TRBD1 or TRBD2 (5 bases each). Trimming cost V 10 bases and J 2 bases, with 17 bases left between them. This CDR3 contains 15 residues. CDR3 DNA sequence: TGTGCCATGTCTTTTGAGGGGCGAAACACCGGGGAGCTGTTTTTT. This encodes CAMSFEGRNTGELFF.

The CDR3 coding sequence is TGTGCCAGCATGGGTTTATCGGCAGGGCCCTGGGTTGGCTACACCTTC. The encoded protein is CASMGLSAGPWVGYTF. This chain joins TRBV28 and TRBJ1-2; possible D gene TRBD1, 5 bases. V lost 7 bases and J 7 bases, leaving 25 bases between the germline ends. There are 16 residues in the CDR3. The germline V gene encodes CDR1 MDHEN and CDR2 SYDVKM.

A single count supports this clonotype. The genes are TRBV6-1 and TRBJ2-7; D unclear. Germline CDR1 MNHNS, CDR2 SASEGT. V lost 3 bases, J lost 7 bases, and 16 bases lay in between. The CDR3 runs to 14 residues. DNA for the CDR3: TGTGCCAGCAGTGAGGACGGATTGGCCAGTGAGCAGTACGTC. Its translation: CASSEDGLASEQYV.

This clonotype has just a few counts. This rearrangement joins TRBV12-3 or TRBV12-4 to TRBJ2-1; D is ambiguous. The V end was cut by 7 bases, the J end by 9 bases, with 22 bases between. There are 15 residues in the CDR3. The CDR3 bases are TGTGCCAGCACCTATTCGGACCACTATTTTTTTGAGCAGTTCTTC. This encodes CASTYSDHYFFEQFF.

This clonotype was counted between two and nine times. This chain joins TRBV2 and TRBJ2-2, with D uncertain. This CDR3 contains 13 residues. V was shortened by 4 bases and J by 4 bases, with 7 bases between the two germline ends. Germline-derived CDR1 and CDR2 are SNHLY and FYNNEI. DNA of the CDR3: TGTGCCAGCAGTGTCTCGACCACCGGGGAGCTGTTTTTT. Translating gives CASSVSTTGELFF.

In this sample, this clonotype turned up a few times. The chain combines TRBV7-9 with TRBJ2-2, with TRBD1 matching over 8 bases. CDR3 size: 16 residues. The germline gives CDR1 SEHNR, CDR2 FQNEAQ (reference sequence). V was clipped by 5 bases and J by 0 bases; unmatched bases: 5. CDR3 region: CASSKGQDPNTGELFF. For the CDR3, the DNA is TGTGCCAGCAGCAAGGGACAGGACCCGAACACCGGGGAGCTGTTTTTT.

This clonotype has only a few counts. The DNA of the CDR3 is TGTGCCACCAGTGATCCAATCCGGGACAGCTCCTACGAGCAGTACTTC. The encoded protein is CATSDPIRDSSYEQYF. The chain has TRBV24-1 and TRBJ2-7, with TRBD1 matching 7 bases. The junction had 7 bases not matched to a gene; V was cut back by 3 bases and J by 0 bases. Germline assignment: CDR1 KGHDR and CDR2 SFDVKD. The CDR3 sequence is 16 residues long.

This chain uses TRBV20-1 with TRBJ1-5; D unresolved. The CDR3 is made up of 16 amino acids. Trimming left V 6 bases short and J 6 bases short, with 24 bases between. CDR1 and CDR2 from the germline V gene are DFQATT and SNEGSKA (reference sequence). The DNA for the CDR3 is TGCAGTGCCATAGGGTTGGGAGAAGGCAGTATTCAGCCCCAGCATTTT. Its protein is CSAIGLGEGSIQPQHF.

By its share, this clonotype is medium-sized. The V gene is TRBV24-1, the J gene TRBJ2-1, with D unclear. Germline-derived CDR1 and CDR2 are KGHDR and SFDVKD. The CDR3 is 14 residues long. The V end lost 6 bases, the J end lost 4 bases, and 12 bases lay between the germline ends. The CDR3 nucleotides read TGTGCCACCAGTCCATCCCACGCATACAATGAGCAGTTCTTC. This sequence encodes CATSPSHAYNEQFF.

The chain joins TRBV6-1 to TRBJ2-1; the match to TRBD1 covers 7 bases. V shed 6 bases and J 15 bases; nucleotides not matched to a gene: 8. Germline-derived CDR1 and CDR2 are MNHNS and SASEGT. The CDR3 has 11 residues. The CDR3 sequence is CASRWGQTLFF. The CDR3, as DNA: TGTGCCAGCAGATGGGGACAGACGCTGTTCTTC.

This clonotype was found a few times. The chain has TRBV7-9 and TRBJ2-3; D not certain. Germline CDR1 SEHNR, CDR2 FQNEAQ (reference sequence). CDR3 size: 17 residues. Trimming pared 4 bases from V and 2 bases from J, leaving 19 bases between. The CDR3 protein is CASSSPWHASSTDTQYF. DNA for the CDR3: TGTGCCAGCAGCTCCCCCTGGCATGCCTCTTCCACAGATACGCAGTATTTT.

The V and J genes are TRBV5-5 and TRBJ2-5; D ambiguous. Germline loops: CDR1 SGHKS, CDR2 YYEKEE (reference sequence). V shed 3 bases and J shed 2 bases, with 14 bases lying between them. This CDR3 has 15 residues. The CDR3, as DNA: TGTGCCAGCAGCTCTTGGATTCAGAATCAAGAGACCCAGTACTTC. Amino acids: CASSSWIQNQETQYF.

The chain is built from TRBV10-3 and TRBJ1-4, with D tentatively TRBD1 (5 bases). Germline CDR1 reads ENHRY; CDR2 reads SYGVKD. V lost 2 bases, J lost 8 bases, and 12 bases lay in between. The CDR3 is made up of 14 amino acids. CDR3 DNA sequence: TGTGCCATCAGTGAGGGCAGGGAAGGGGAAAAACTGTTTTTT. Its translation is CAISEGREGEKLFF.

This clonotype showed up just a few times. This chain links TRBV5-5 with TRBJ2-4, with D maybe TRBD2 (6 bases). This CDR3 spans 16 amino acids. Germline CDR1 reads SGHKS; CDR2 reads YYEKEE (reference sequence). V was shortened by 0 bases and J by 9 bases, with 19 bases between the two germline ends. This CDR3 reads CASSLGGVELNVIQYF. In nucleotides, the CDR3 is TGTGCCAGCAGCTTGGGCGGGGTCGAGTTAAACGTCATTCAGTACTTC.

This clonotype was picked up many times. This chain links TRBV20-1 with TRBJ2-3; D call uncertain. V lost 5 bases, J lost 0 bases, and 15 bases lay in between. The CDR3 sequence is 15 residues long. Germline loops: CDR1 DFQATT, CDR2 SNEGSKA (reference sequence). CDR3 sequence: CSAQRLEDSTDTQYF. The CDR3 DNA reads TGCAGTGCTCAACGCCTAGAAGACAGCACAGATACGCAGTATTTT.

This rearrangement joins TRBV25-1 to TRBJ2-1; 7 positions match TRBD1. Germline CDR1 and CDR2: MGHDK and SYGVNS. V gave up 6 bases and J gave up 2 bases; unmatched junction bases: 7. The CDR3 is 15 amino acids. Written as DNA, the CDR3 is TGTGCCAGCAGAACAGGGGATAGGGCCTACAATGAGCAGTTCTTC. Its translation is CASRTGDRAYNEQFF.